This T cell receptor (beta chain) is from a study of cytomegalovirus exposure and HLA in healthy donors. The wider study: Per a later analysis, the 550 to 850 first-cohort and over 90 validation repertoires shared one platform. Broader study findings: The study recorded 160 or so TCR beta chains that were cytomegalovirus-associated. Three chains linked to CMV were shown in vitro to be specific for CMV antigens. The TCR clusters that emerged in the first cohort tended, a later analysis found, to co-occur in the approximately 120 validation repertoires.

The V and J ends lost 6 bases and 4 bases respectively, with 8 bases between them. The germline V gene encodes CDR1 DFQATT and CDR2 SNEGSKA (reference sequence). This CDR3 is built from 11 residues. Data came from immunoSEQ multiplex PCR; TCRdb stores just in-frame clones and leaves some out. The table lists about 130,000 clones, approximately 94% of them singletons. This clone was found once. Its antigen is as yet unknown. Sequenced input: PBMCs. This sequence was found in a man aged 18-30 years in good health and CMV-seropositive. The chain has TRBV20-1 and TRBJ2-3, with a weak D call TRBD2 (5 bases). CDR3 in DNA: TGCAGTGCAAAGAGGGCAGATACGCAGTATTTT. It is translated as CSAKRADTQYF.